Below, 15 T cell receptor beta chains from the same sample are listed, as sequenced in a study of cytomegalovirus exposure and HLA in healthy donors. The PCR was carried out with 60 Vbeta primers and 13 Jbeta primers. Clones were sequenced by immunoSEQ multiplex PCR, and TCRdb holds only the in-frame ones, with some missing. This sample has 150,000 to 160,000 clones; 80% occur once, and the top ten carry roughly 13%. The specimen was PBMCs. These receptors all come from a man in his thirties or forties in good health and CMV-seropositive.

The rearrangement uses TRBV27 and TRBJ1-1; D not resolved. This CDR3 region has 13 residues. Germline V gives CDR1 MNHEY, CDR2 SMNVEV (reference sequence). V lost 2 bases and J 1 base, leaving 5 bases between the germline ends. CDR3 amino acids: CASSLMRNTEAFF. In DNA, the CDR3 is TGTGCCAGCAGTTTAATGAGGAACACTGAAGCTTTCTTT.

This clone was observed a few times. This sequence joins TRBV2 and TRBJ2-7; 8 bases are shared with TRBD1. V lost 7 bases and J lost 3; bases outside the gene matches: 2. The germline gives CDR1 SNHLY, CDR2 FYNNEI. There are 12 residues in the CDR3. In nucleotides, the CDR3 is TGTGCCAGCAAACAGGGGGGCTACGAGCAGTACTTC. It specifies CASKQGGYEQYF.

The rearrangement joins TRBV15 to TRBJ1-4, with D possibly TRBD1 on 5 matching bases. The germline gives CDR1 LNHNV, CDR2 YYDKDF (reference sequence). Trimming pared 4 bases from V and 8 bases from J, leaving 11 bases between. The CDR3 contains 13 residues. Written as DNA, the CDR3 is TGTGCCACCAGCAAGGTGGGGGGGGAAAAACTGTTTTTT. Amino acid sequence: CATSKVGGEKLFF.

The chain is built from TRBV6-5 and TRBJ1-1; weak D call: TRBD1 (6 bases). Between the trimmed V and J ends, which lost 6 bases and 1 base, there was a span of 12 bases. From germline, CDR1 is MNHEY and CDR2 SVGAGI. The CDR3 extends over 14 amino acids. CDR3 sequence (DNA): TGTGCCAGCAGGGTACAGGGAACGAACACTGAAGCTTTCTTT. Translating gives CASRVQGTNTEAFF.

As to this clone: The conserved closing phenylalanine or tryptophan is absent in this CDR3, likely reflecting a read error. The DNA is omitted, as the CDR3 cannot be located on it reliably, and the CDR3 follows TCRdb's listing. The V gene is TRBV10-1, the J gene TRBJ1-2; the D call in the table, TRBD1, was not verified against the DNA. Looked up from germline, CDR1 is WNHNN and CDR2 is SYGVQD (reference sequence). The CDR3 totals 8 residues, both ends included. The CDR3: CASRGGRE.

This chain links TRBV7-8 with TRBJ2-5; 10 bases line up with TRBD2. The J call may not be correct, given that the DNA end is closer to TRBJ2-7. Germline V gives CDR1 SGHVS, CDR2 FQNEAQ. CDR3 size: 14 residues. The CDR3 region is CASSLAGDGYEQYF. The CDR3, as DNA: TGTGCCAGCAGTCTAGCGGGAGACGGCTACGAGCAGTACTTC.

V usage is TRBV7-9 and J usage is TRBJ2-3; D perhaps matches TRBD2 (6 bases). Trimming cost V 5 bases and J 6 bases, with 18 bases left between them. Germline V gene lookup returns CDR1 SEHNR and CDR2 FQNEAQ (reference sequence). The CDR3 has 15 amino acids. CDR3 sequence reads: CASSPGDTLLDTQYF. Here the CDR3 DNA reads TGTGCCAGCAGCCCGGGGGATACTCTTTTGGATACGCAGTATTTT.

The rearrangement joins TRBV6-4 to TRBJ2-3; the D gene is possibly TRBD1 (5 bases). Between the trimmed V and J ends, which lost 0 bases and 2 bases, there was a span of 9 bases. This CDR3 region has 15 residues. Germline V lookup: CDR1 MRHNA, CDR2 SNTAGT. CDR3 protein: CASSDSIGATDTQYF. The CDR3 coding sequence is TGTGCCAGCAGTGACTCGATAGGGGCCACAGATACGCAGTATTTT.

This clone occurred a few times. V is TRBV6-4 and J is TRBJ2-1; D ambiguous. This CDR3 spans 15 amino acids. Germline V CDR1 and CDR2: MRHNA, SNTAGT. Trimming stripped 3 bases from V and 0 bases from J, with 9 bases between. The CDR3 spells CASSDQVPSYNEQFF. Written as DNA, the CDR3 is TGTGCCAGCAGTGATCAGGTCCCCTCCTACAATGAGCAGTTCTTC.

The chain uses TRBV15 and TRBJ2-1; D is uncertain. The germline gives CDR1 LNHNV, CDR2 YYDKDF (reference sequence). V was shortened by 1 base and J by 0 bases, with 7 bases between the two germline ends. CDR3 length equals 15 residues. The DNA for the CDR3 is TGTGCCACCAGCAGAGCGGTCAACTCCTACAATGAGCAGTTCTTC. It encodes CATSRAVNSYNEQFF.

J is TRBJ2-5 and V is TRBV14; TRBD2 aligns across 12 bases. The CDR3 contains 18 residues. Germline V CDR1 and CDR2: SGHDN, FVKESK. The J segment lost 5 bases and the V segment lost 1 base, leaving 11 bases of the junction unmatched. CDR3 coding DNA: TGTGCCAGCAGCCAAGGACTAGCGGGAGCTTATCAAGGGGAGACCCAGTACTTC. It yields the protein CASSQGLAGAYQGETQYF. The whole variable domain, filled in from reference TRBV14 and TRBJ2-5, reads EAGVTQFPSHSVIEKGQTVTLRCDPISGHDNLYWYRRVMGKEIKFLLHFVKESKQDESGMPNNRFLAERTGGTYSTLKVQPAELEDSGVYFCASSQGLAGAYQGETQYFGPGTRLLVL.

The chain uses TRBV11-1 and TRBJ1-2; 7 bases line up with TRBD1. V dropped 1 base and J dropped 4; count of bases not matched to a gene: 3. This CDR3 contains 14 residues. Per germline, CDR1 SGHAT and CDR2 FQDESV (reference sequence). CDR3 sequence: CASSLDRGVYGYTF. CDR3 DNA sequence: TGTGCCAGCAGCTTAGACAGGGGAGTCTATGGCTACACCTTC. The whole variable domain, filled in from reference TRBV11-1 and TRBJ1-2, reads EAEVAQSPRYKITEKSQAVAFWCDPISGHATLYWYRQILGQGPELLVQFQDESVVDDSQLPKDRFSAERLKGVDSTLKIQPAELGDSAMYLCASSLDRGVYGYTFGSGTRLTVV.

The chain links TRBV6-6 to TRBJ1-2, with D tentatively TRBD1 (6 bases). CDR3 size: 13 residues. Trimming cost V 7 bases and J 5 bases, with 14 bases left between them. The germline CDR1 and CDR2 sequences are MNHNY and SVGAGI (reference sequence). CDR3 sequence (DNA): TGTGCCAGCAACTACGGACAGACTTATGGCTACACCTTC. Its protein product is CASNYGQTYGYTF.

The chain is built from TRBV15 and TRBJ2-5; weak D call: TRBD2 (6 bases). Germline loops: CDR1 LNHNV, CDR2 YYDKDF (reference sequence). The length of the CDR3 is 16 residues. Trimming stripped 1 base from V and 5 bases from J, with 17 bases between. CDR3 region: CATSRAGGIRRETQYF. The CDR3 nucleotides read TGTGCCACCAGCAGAGCAGGAGGGATAAGACGCGAGACCCAGTACTTC.

V is TRBV4-1 and J is TRBJ1-5; TRBD1 aligns across 9 bases. The CDR3 is made up of 19 amino acids. Trimming removed 3 bases from V and 2 bases from J; junction bases left unmatched: 14. In germline, CDR1 is MGHRA, CDR2 YSYEKL. CDR3: CASSHDPPGTGRGNQPQHF. The CDR3 DNA follows: TGCGCCAGCAGCCACGATCCCCCCGGGACAGGGCGGGGCAATCAGCCCCAGCATTTT.